The 31 T cell receptor beta chains below were found in one sample sequenced in a study of cytomegalovirus exposure and HLA in healthy donors. Using immunoSEQ multiplex PCR, the repertoire was profiled, and TCRdb retains in-frame clones only, with some absent. The sample holds 65,000 to 100,000 clones, 90% to 95% seen once. The sequencing input was PBMCs. These receptor sequences come from a woman under 40 in good health and CMV-seronegative.

DNA of the CDR3: TGTGCCATCAGTGAATCCAAAAGAGGGGGCAGTCCCTACGAGCAGTACTTC. Protein product: CAISESKRGGSPYEQYF. The V call is TRBV10-3, the J call TRBJ2-7; 7 positions match TRBD1. The CDR3 is made up of 17 amino acids. CDR1 and CDR2 from the germline V gene are ENHRY and SYGVKD. V was clipped by 3 bases and J by 2 bases; unmatched bases: 13.

This chain connects TRBV30 to TRBJ2-7; a weak D match, TRBD1 (6 bases). The CDR3 spans 13 residues. Trimming stripped 2 bases from V and 6 bases from J, with 14 bases between. The germline CDR1 and CDR2 sequences are GTSNPN and SVGIG (reference sequence). As DNA, the CDR3 is TGTGCCTGGAGTTCGACAGGTCCGGTCGAGCAGTACTTC. Amino acid sequence: CAWSSTGPVEQYF. Looking up the rest from reference TRBV30 and TRBJ2-7 gives the full variable domain: SQTIHQWPATLVQPVGSPLSLECTVEGTSNPNLYWYRQAAGRGLQLLFYSVGIGQISSEVPQNLSASRPQDRQFILSSKKLLLSDSGFYLCAWSSTGPVEQYFGPGTRLTVT.

The chain carries TRBV13 and TRBJ2-7; 7 bases map to TRBD2. V was clipped by 4 bases and J by 4 bases; unmatched bases: 13. Per the germline V gene, CDR1 is PRHDT and CDR2 is FYEKMQ (reference sequence). CDR3 length: 16 amino acids. The CDR3 reads CASSSSEQTSTYEQYF. The DNA of the CDR3 is TGTGCCAGCAGCTCATCGGAGCAGACTAGCACTTACGAGCAGTACTTC.

The chain couples TRBV6-1 to TRBJ2-5; perhaps TRBD2 as D (5 bases). This CDR3 has 12 residues. Between the trimmed V and J ends, which lost 3 bases and 5 bases, there was a span of 7 bases. Germline V CDR1 and CDR2: MNHNS, SASEGT. CDR3 loop: CASSDRGETQYF. The CDR3 coding sequence is TGTGCCAGCAGTGACAGAGGGGAGACCCAGTACTTC.

The chain carries TRBV10-2 and TRBJ2-3, with D possibly TRBD2 on 5 matching bases. Trimming left V 3 bases short and J 6 bases short, with 13 bases between. Per the germline V gene, CDR1 is WSHSY and CDR2 is SAAADI. The CDR3 loop spans 14 amino acids. The CDR3 here is CASSEPGSRDTQYF. Written as DNA, the CDR3 is TGCGCCAGCAGTGAACCGGGATCTAGGGATACGCAGTATTTT.

The chain employs TRBV4-3 and TRBJ2-7; TRBD2 aligns across 11 bases. The CDR3 sequence is 17 residues long. After removal of 4 bases from V and 4 bases from J, the junction contained 12 bases not matched to a gene. In germline, CDR1 is LGHNA, CDR2 YSLEER. DNA for the CDR3: TGCGCCAGCAGCCGAAGTCTGGGGACTAGCGGTTTGTACGAGCAGTACTTC. Its translation is CASSRSLGTSGLYEQYF.

The rearrangement links TRBV7-2 to TRBJ1-2, with TRBD1 matching 8 bases. V was pared by 8 bases and J by 4 bases, with 9 bases of the junction left unmatched. The CDR3 is 14 residues long. The germline CDR1 and CDR2 sequences are SGHTA and FQGNSA. The CDR3 spells CASSRQGHPYGYTF. The DNA for the CDR3 is TGTGCCAGCTCACGACAGGGGCATCCCTATGGCTACACCTTC.

This chain joins TRBV21-1 and TRBJ1-3; TRBD1 is taken as the D call from the table, unchecked against the DNA. TRBV21-1 is labeled a pseudogene. This CDR3 is built from 12 residues. CDR3: CARQCSGNTIYF. The CDR3 bases are TGTGCCAGACAGTGCTCTGGAAACACCATATATTTT.

The chain carries TRBV27 and TRBJ1-2, with D possibly matching TRBD1 (5 bases). This CDR3 region has 15 residues. Germline CDR1 and CDR2: MNHEY and SMNVEV (reference sequence). V shed 4 bases and J shed 5 bases, with 17 bases lying between them. CDR3 nucleotides: TGTGCCAGCAGTTCGGACGTTGGGGGGGGATATGGCTACACCTTC. It is translated as CASSSDVGGGYGYTF.

The chain couples TRBV5-1 to TRBJ2-3; 10 nucleotides match TRBD2. Germline V gene lookup returns CDR1 SGHRS and CDR2 YFSETQ. With V trimmed by 3 bases and J by 4 bases, 5 bases remained unmatched. This CDR3 is 15 amino acids long. The CDR3 DNA follows: TGCGCCAGCAGCTGGAGCGGGGGGGCCTCAGATACGCAGTATTTT. Its translation is CASSWSGGASDTQYF. The entire variable domain, with the rest obtained from reference TRBV5-1 and TRBJ2-3, is as follows: KAGVTQTPRYLIKTRGQQVTLSCSPISGHRSVSWYQQTPGQGLQFLFEYFSETQRNKGNFPGRFSGRQFSNSRSEMNVSTLELGDSALYLCASSWSGGASDTQYFGPGTRLTVL.

This chain uses TRBV5-6 with TRBJ2-5; weak D call: TRBD1 (6 bases). V was clipped by 3 bases and J by 7 bases, with 13 bases between them. The germline CDR1 and CDR2 sequences are SGHDT and YYEEEE. The CDR3 has 13 residues. CDR3 nucleotide sequence: TGTGCCAGCAGCTCCACCGTAGGGGGGACCCAGTACTTC. Its translation is CASSSTVGGTQYF. The full variable domain, rest sourced from reference TRBV5-6 and TRBJ2-5, is DAGVTQSPTHLIKTRGQQVTLRCSPKSGHDTVSWYQQALGQGPQFIFQYYEEEERQRGNFPDRFSGHQFPNYSSELNVNALLLGDSALYLCASSSTVGGTQYFGPGTRLLVL.

The chain recombines TRBV27 with TRBJ2-4, with D perhaps TRBD2 (6 bases). The V and J ends lost 7 bases and 1 base respectively, with 14 bases between them. This CDR3 spans 15 amino acids. Germline lookup yields CDR1 MNHEY and CDR2 SMNVEV (reference sequence). The CDR3 sequence is CASTPVRGAKNIQYF. The CDR3 DNA is TGTGCCAGCACTCCAGTCCGGGGGGCCAAAAACATTCAGTACTTC.

The V and J genes are TRBV29-1 and TRBJ2-3, with TRBD1 matching 7 bases. Looked up from germline, CDR1 is SQVTM and CDR2 is ANQGSEA. The CDR3 runs to 15 residues. V was clipped by 4 bases and J by 1 base; unmatched bases: 8. This CDR3 reads CSVGGKTGRTDTQYF. CDR3 nucleotide sequence: TGCAGCGTTGGGGGAAAGACAGGGCGCACAGATACGCAGTATTTT.

The J gene is TRBJ2-3, the V gene TRBV9, with 10 bases matching TRBD2. The CDR3 totals 18 residues. The J segment lost 5 bases and the V segment lost 0 bases, leaving 12 bases of the junction unmatched. The germline V gene encodes CDR1 SGDLS and CDR2 YYNGEE. CDR3 in DNA: TGTGCCAGCAGCGTAGGGGCTAGCGGGAGCGCGGGGAGAGATACGCAGTATTTT. Amino acid sequence: CASSVGASGSAGRDTQYF.

V and J are TRBV9 and TRBJ2-5, with D perhaps TRBD1 (6 bases). This CDR3 comprises 17 residues. Trimming took 4 bases from V and 2 from J, leaving 21 bases between them. Germline loops: CDR1 SGDLS, CDR2 YYNGEE. CDR3 nucleotide sequence: TGTGCCAGCAGCTCAGGCCCCACAGGGCGTCTGCAAGAGACCCAGTACTTC. Protein product: CASSSGPTGRLQETQYF.

This chain links TRBV5-1 with TRBJ2-6, with TRBD1 matching over 8 bases. V trimming: 1 base; J trimming: 3 bases; junction bases outside the gene matches: 3. The CDR3 is 16 residues long. The germline CDR1 and CDR2 sequences are SGHRS and YFSETQ. DNA of the CDR3: TGCGCCAGCAGCTTGCAGGGGGCGGGTGGGGCCAACGTCCTGACTTTC. Translated, it gives CASSLQGAGGANVLTF.

V is TRBV27 and J is TRBJ2-2; D perhaps matches TRBD2 (5 bases). From germline, CDR1 is MNHEY and CDR2 SMNVEV (reference sequence). V was pared by 3 bases and J by 6 bases, with 8 bases between. The CDR3 is made up of 13 amino acids. In DNA, the CDR3 is TGTGCCAGCAGTTTGGGGAGCGCCGGGGAGCTGTTTTTT. It codes for CASSLGSAGELFF.

V and J are TRBV6-1 and TRBJ1-1, with D possibly TRBD1 on 6 matching bases. Germline V gives CDR1 MNHNS, CDR2 SASEGT. The CDR3 totals 13 residues. The ends were cut back, 1 base at V and 6 bases at J, with 9 bases in the middle. CDR3 nucleotides: TGTGCCAGCAGTGAAGTTGACAGGTCTGAAGCTTTCTTT. Protein sequence: CASSEVDRSEAFF.

This clone was picked up one time. The chain is built from TRBV4-1 and TRBJ2-1; 10 bases are shared with TRBD2. CDR3 length: 16 amino acids. Trimming cost V 4 bases and J 5 bases; bases outside gene matches: 8. From germline, CDR1 is MGHRA and CDR2 YSYEKL. The CDR3: CASSPTLAGVHNEQFF. CDR3 coding DNA: TGCGCCAGCAGCCCAACTCTAGCGGGGGTACACAATGAGCAGTTCTTC.

The chain carries TRBV9 and TRBJ2-3; TRBD2 aligns across 11 bases. The CDR3 has 15 residues. Trimming at V came to 0 bases and at J to 5 bases, leaving 2 bases not matched to a gene. Germline CDR1 SGDLS, CDR2 YYNGEE. The CDR3 reads CASSVASGRLDTQYF. The DNA of the CDR3 is TGTGCCAGCAGCGTAGCTAGCGGGAGGCTAGATACGCAGTATTTT.

The chain uses TRBV19 and TRBJ2-7; TRBD2 aligns across 13 bases. Germline assignment: CDR1 LNHDA and CDR2 SQIVND (reference sequence). The J segment lost 2 bases and the V segment lost 6 bases, leaving 10 bases of the junction unmatched. The CDR3 contains 17 residues. The DNA for the CDR3 is TGTGCCAGTAGCGGGGCGGAAGGGACTAGCGGGACCTACGAGCAGTACTTC. Its translation is CASSGAEGTSGTYEQYF.

This chain links TRBV7-9 with TRBJ1-5; 8 bases agree with TRBD1. Looked up from germline, CDR1 is SEHNR and CDR2 is FQNEAQ (reference sequence). This CDR3 region has 17 residues. V shed 3 bases and J 2 bases; nucleotides not matched to a gene: 9. The DNA of the CDR3 is TGTGCCAGCAGCTTGTCTCACAAGACAGGGGGCAATCAGCCCCAGCATTTT. Translation: CASSLSHKTGGNQPQHF.

This chain connects TRBV14 to TRBJ2-7; the match to TRBD2 covers 12 bases. Germline CDR1 and CDR2: SGHDN and FVKESK. This CDR3 comprises 15 residues. J lost 4 bases, V lost 4 bases, and 5 bases had no gene match. The CDR3: CASSPPGLAGYEQYF. The CDR3 region has the DNA TGTGCCAGCAGCCCCCCGGGACTAGCGGGTTACGAGCAGTACTTC.

The V call is TRBV28, the J call TRBJ2-2; TRBD1 aligns across 8 bases. The CDR3 is 15 residues long. V lost 6 bases, J lost 1 base, and 4 bases stayed unmatched. Germline-derived CDR1 and CDR2 are MDHEN and SYDVKM. The chain's CDR3 is CASSLQGGNTGELFF. DNA of the CDR3: TGTGCCAGCAGCCTACAGGGGGGGAACACCGGGGAGCTGTTTTTT.

The rearrangement links TRBV9 to TRBJ2-2, with D perhaps TRBD1 (5 bases). This CDR3 has 17 amino acids. Trimming pared 0 bases from V and 0 bases from J, leaving 12 bases between. CDR1 and CDR2 (germline): SGDLS, YYNGEE. The CDR3 sequence is CASSVAQGLSNTGELFF. The CDR3 nucleotides read TGTGCCAGCAGCGTAGCCCAGGGTTTATCGAACACCGGGGAGCTGTTTTTT.

The V gene is TRBV5-5, the J gene TRBJ2-2; TRBD2 matches 10 bases. Germline CDR1 and CDR2: SGHKS and YYEKEE (reference sequence). The junction had 10 bases not matched to a gene; V was cut back by 2 bases and J by 6 bases. The length of the CDR3 is 17 residues. The CDR3, as DNA: TGTGCCAGCAGCTTTAATCTAGCGGGGGTCTCGTCCGGGGAGCTGTTTTTT. Translated, it gives CASSFNLAGVSSGELFF.

The chain links TRBV7-2 to TRBJ2-7, with 8 bases aligning to TRBD2. The CDR3 totals 13 residues. Germline V gene data show CDR1 as SGHTA and CDR2 as FQGNSA. The J segment lost 7 bases and the V segment lost 1 base, leaving 3 bases of the junction unmatched. CDR3 nucleotide sequence: TGTGCCAGCAGCTTAGGCGGGGGGCGAGAGCAGTACTTC. This sequence encodes CASSLGGGREQYF.

The V and J genes are TRBV7-9 and TRBJ1-5, with D perhaps matching TRBD1 (5 bases). This CDR3 spans 15 amino acids. In germline, CDR1 is SEHNR, CDR2 FQNEAQ (reference sequence). V lost 6 bases and J 5 bases, leaving 17 bases between the germline ends. CDR3 coding DNA: TGTGCCAGCAGGTCTTTAAGGGGTAGGGATCAGCCCCAGCATTTT. This sequence encodes CASRSLRGRDQPQHF.

This chain links TRBV10-3 with TRBJ2-4; D gene uncertain. Between the trimmed V and J ends, which lost 1 base and 0 bases, there was a span of 7 bases. Looked up from germline, CDR1 is ENHRY and CDR2 is SYGVKD. This CDR3 has 15 residues. Written as DNA, the CDR3 is TGTGCCATCAGTGAGTTCGCAGAAGCCAAAAACATTCAGTACTTC. This encodes CAISEFAEAKNIQYF.

This chain joins TRBV28 and TRBJ2-7; 9 nucleotides match TRBD2. This CDR3 has 15 residues. V trimming: 7 bases; J trimming: 4 bases; junction bases outside the gene matches: 11. Germline CDR1 and CDR2: MDHEN and SYDVKM. The CDR3 reads CASKFLAGYEYEQYF. For the CDR3, the DNA is TGTGCCAGCAAATTTCTAGCGGGATACGAATACGAGCAGTACTTC.

The rearrangement links TRBV6-6 to TRBJ1-1, with a possible D match to TRBD1 (6 bases). The ends were cut back, 0 bases at V and 1 base at J, with 12 bases in the middle. Germline assignment: CDR1 MNHNY and CDR2 SVGAGI (reference sequence). This CDR3 region has 16 residues. The CDR3 region has the DNA TGTGCCAGCAGTTACTCGACCGGGACAAGGAACACTGAAGCTTTCTTT. It encodes CASSYSTGTRNTEAFF.